The rows below give T cell receptor beta chains drawn from one sample of a study of blood T cell repertoires in COVID-19. Here immunoSEQ multiplex PCR was the method, and the copy in TCRdb shows in-frame clones only, minus some. Of approximately 160,000 clones listed, roughly 83% are singletons. The sequenced sample consisted of peripheral blood. Receptors were obtained from a woman aged 80 or over with active or convalescent COVID-19. Each CDR3 is given with its conserved first and last residue. The D gene is left open where the match is weak. Rows give clone size only sometimes, using once, few, many, or a class for an expanded clone.

>TRBV27|-|TRBJ2-7|12|-
TGTGCCAGCAGACACCCCGCGGGTGAGCAGTACTTC
CASRHPAGEQYF
>TRBV5-6|few|TRBJ2-7|12|TRBD1
TGTGCCAGCAGCACGACAGGGACCGAGCAGTACTTC
CASSTTGTEQYF
>TRBV9|-|TRBJ2-1|17|-
TGTGCCAGCAGCGTAGCGGGGAGTGGAGGTTCCTACAATGAGCAGTTCTTC
CASSVAGSGGSYNEQFF
>TRBV11-2|-|TRBJ2-1|15|TRBD2
TGTGCCAGCAGCTTAGAACTAGCGGGGTGGGATGAGCAGTTCTTC
CASSLELAGWDEQFF
>TRBV29-1|-|TRBJ1-1|13|-
TGCAGCGTTGAAGCAGGATTAGGAACTGAAGCTTTCTTT
CSVEAGLGTEAFF
>TRBV10-3|once|TRBJ1-5|13|-
TGTGCCATCAGTGAGTCGACGGGGGAGGCTCAGCATTTT
CAISESTGEAQHF
>TRBV19|-|TRBJ2-3|16|TRBD1
TGTGCCAGTAGGGACCGGGACAGGGGTGAGAGAGATACGCAGTATTTT
CASRDRDRGERDTQYF
>TRBV23-1|-|TRBJ2-1|16|-
TGCGCCAGCAGTCAAGCAGGGATAAGCCCCTACAATGAGCAGTTCTTC
CASSQAGISPYNEQFF
>TRBV20-1|-|TRBJ1-2|10|-
TGCAGTGGGACAGAATTAGGCTACACCTTC
CSGTELGYTF
>TRBV27|-|TRBJ1-1|16|TRBD1
TGTGCCAGCAGTTCGCGGCTATGGACAGGAGACACTGAAGCTTTCTTT
CASSSRLWTGDTEAFF
>TRBV18|-|TRBJ1-3|15|-
TGTGCCAGCTCACCACCGTCTACCTCTGGAAACACCATATATTTT
CASSPPSTSGNTIYF
>TRBV6-2/TRBV6-3|-|TRBJ2-2|13|-
TGTGCCAGCAACCCCCTACGGGCCGGGGAGCTGTTTTTT
CASNPLRAGELFF
>TRBV5-6|-|TRBJ1-1|13|-
TGTGCCAGCAGCTCAGGGGTGAACACTGAAGCTTTCTTT
CASSSGVNTEAFF
>TRBV6-5|-|TRBJ1-1|16|TRBD1
TGTGCCAGCAGTTACGAAGGGACAGGCATGAACACTGAAGCTTTCTTT
CASSYEGTGMNTEAFF
>TRBV3-1/TRBV3-2|-|TRBJ1-5|14|-
TGTGCCAGCAGCCAAAACGCCTACAATCAGCCCCAGCATTTT
CASSQNAYNQPQHF
>TRBV25-1|-|TRBJ1-6|15|-
TGTGCCAGCAGTGATTGGGGGACTAACGATTCACCCCTCCACTTT
CASSDWGTNDSPLHF